The clone carrying this T cell receptor beta chain was picked up many times. The source of the sample is a study of regulatory T cells in long-lasting Graves disease. The TCR beta library used iRepertoire HTBI primers with Arm-PCR amplification of CDR3. TCRdb re-called the multiplex PCR reads with MiXCR, one entry per CDR3 protein. The sample holds approximately 400,000 distinct CDR3 sequences, 15% seen once. The CDR3 length is 14 residues. V was pared by 7 bases and J by 0 bases, with 5 bases of the junction left unmatched. Time point in this sample: newly diagnosed GD, antithyroid drugs for less than 3 months. RNA extracted from PBMCs served as the sequencing template. The sample was also reused in another study, on T cells in Graves' hyperthyroidism and ophthalmopathy. That source notes: Disease duration under 2 months; hyperthyroidism patients were aged 18 to 65. TCR CDR3 regions were first amplified by RT-PCR with HTBI primers. Using 13 V-J features, a model discriminated ophthalmopathy from stable hyperthyroidism.

The TCR sequence derives from a woman aged 40 to 55 with Graves disease. The J gene is TRBJ1-2, the V gene TRBV12-3 or TRBV12-4; 7 bases line up with TRBD1. The sample consisted of peripheral blood mononuclear cells (PBMCs), taken at new diagnosis, from a patient treated with antithyroid drugs. The CDR3 loop is CASTQTGTNYGYTF. CDR3 in DNA: TGTGCCAGCACCCAGACAGGGACTAACTATGGCTACACCTTC.